This TCR beta chain appears in the sequencing data of a study of shared clonotypes between healthy human individuals. Study results and caveats: Rarefaction curves obtained for sorted subsets showed sequencing incomplete despite large depth.

On this clone: Its antigen remains unknown.

Only in-frame clones appear in the TCRdb table, and some are missing; sequencing was by immunoSEQ multiplex PCR. This table holds 2 million to 2.5 million clones, 85% to 95% found once. The clonotype was recovered from a man aged 18 to 30 in good health. Some clones in this sample may be carry-over from other donors' samples. The specimen sequenced was naive CD4+ T cells from PBMCs. As for subset: CD45RA+ positively selected.

CDR3 DNA: TGTGCCAGTAGTATTGGGGGGGGCCTGGGCACTGAAGCTTTCTTT. Protein: CASSIGGGLGTEAFF. The chain combines TRBV19 with TRBJ1-1, with D perhaps TRBD1 (6 bases). The germline V and J ends were trimmed by 3 bases and 4 bases, with 15 bases remaining between them. There are 15 residues in the CDR3. Germline loops: CDR1 LNHDA, CDR2 SQIVND (reference sequence).